Below, 22 T cell receptor beta chains from the same sample are listed, as sequenced in a study of T cell responses to AZD1222 COVID-19 vaccine. Sequencing was performed with immunoSEQ multiplex PCR; in TCRdb, only in-frame clones are kept and a portion is missing. This sample has about 64,000 clones, with about nine tenths found just once. This specimen was peripheral blood, taken 28 days after the second dose of the MenACWY control vaccine. The receptors were sampled from an adult who received the MenACWY meningococcal vaccine as a control.

The chain links TRBV11-2 to TRBJ2-6; D unresolved. The CDR3 consists of 16 residues. Deletions cut 4 bases from V and 0 bases from J, with 10 bases between. Germline V CDR1 and CDR2: SGHAT, FQNNGV. CDR3 amino acids: CASSYGRTSGANVLTF. CDR3 bases: TGTGCCAGCAGCTACGGACGGACCTCTGGGGCCAACGTCCTGACTTTC.

This clone was seen only once. The rearrangement joins TRBV6-2 or TRBV6-3 to TRBJ2-3, with 7 bases lining up with TRBD2. CDR3 length equals 16 residues. Germline trimming cut 4 bases from V and 1 base from J; bases unmatched to any gene: 8. Germline V gene lookup returns CDR1 MNHEY and CDR2 SVGEGT. Here the CDR3 reads CASSSQGGSGTDTQYF. The CDR3 DNA follows: TGTGCCAGCAGTTCCCAGGGCGGGAGTGGCACAGATACGCAGTATTTT.

This clone has a handful of counts. J is TRBJ1-1 and V is TRBV3-1 (or the pseudogene TRBV3-2); the D gene is possibly TRBD1 (5 bases). The CDR3 is made up of 13 amino acids. Trimming left V 4 bases short and J 8 bases short, with 14 bases between. Germline CDR1 and CDR2: LGHDT and YNNKEL (reference sequence). The CDR3 region has the DNA TGTGCCAGCAGCCTCGAAGGGGTGGGGGAAGCTTTCTTT. It specifies CASSLEGVGEAFF.

The chain has TRBV27 and TRBJ1-5; D is undetermined. Germline assignment: CDR1 MNHEY and CDR2 SMNVEV (reference sequence). Trimming shortened V by 3 bases and J by 4 bases, and 4 bases separated the two germline ends. The CDR3 loop spans 12 amino acids. The CDR3 sequence: CASSFPNQPQHF. Here the CDR3 DNA reads TGTGCCAGCAGTTTCCCAAATCAGCCCCAGCATTTT.

The chain couples TRBV2 to TRBJ2-2; either TRBD1 or TRBD2 may supply D (6 bases each). This CDR3 comprises 15 residues. Trimming removed 0 bases at V and 5 bases at J, with 10 bases between. The V gene's germline CDR1 is SNHLY and CDR2 FYNNEI. The DNA for the CDR3 is TGTGCCAGCAGTGAAGCGCGAGGGGGGACCGGGGAGCTGTTTTTT. Residues: CASSEARGGTGELFF.

This chain links TRBV19 with TRBJ1-5, with D unresolved. V shed 6 bases and J shed 4 bases, with 10 bases lying between them. The CDR3 sequence is 13 residues long. Germline V lookup: CDR1 LNHDA, CDR2 SQIVND (reference sequence). In DNA, the CDR3 is TGTGCCAGTAGCCTCACAGAAAATCAGCCCCAGCATTTT. This sequence encodes CASSLTENQPQHF.

This sequence joins TRBV6-6 and TRBJ1-4; possible D gene TRBD1, 6 bases. V was trimmed by 8 bases and J by 2 bases, leaving 12 bases between them. Looked up from germline, CDR1 is MNHNY and CDR2 is SVGAGI (reference sequence). The CDR3 is made up of 14 amino acids. This CDR3 reads CASAFRGTNEKLFF. DNA of the CDR3: TGTGCCAGCGCATTTAGGGGGACTAATGAAAAACTGTTTTTT.

This sequence joins TRBV7-9 and TRBJ2-7; D unresolved. The CDR3 is 12 residues long. V was clipped by 5 bases and J by 7 bases, with 12 bases between them. Germline V lookup: CDR1 SEHNR, CDR2 FQNEAQ (reference sequence). This CDR3 is CASSPDGAEQYF. As DNA, the CDR3 is TGTGCCAGCAGCCCAGACGGCGCGGAGCAGTACTTC.

The chain joins TRBV12-3 or TRBV12-4 to TRBJ1-1; tentative D call: TRBD1 (5 bases). The CDR3 totals 12 residues. The V gene lost 0 bases and the J gene lost 12 bases, with 11 bases spanning the gap. The CDR3 here is CASSLAGPGPFF. CDR3 bases: TGTGCCAGCAGTTTAGCGGGCCCGGGGCCTTTCTTT.

This chain connects TRBV11-3 to TRBJ1-1, with a weak D call TRBD1 (5 bases). The CDR3 length is 15 residues. The ends were cut back, 5 bases at V and 1 base at J, with 14 bases in the middle. CDR1 and CDR2 (germline): SGHNT, YENEEA. The chain's CDR3 is CASSNTGLRNTEAFF. For the CDR3, the DNA is TGTGCCAGCAGCAATACGGGACTTAGGAACACTGAAGCTTTCTTT.

The V gene is TRBV9, the J gene TRBJ2-5, with 10 bases identical to TRBD2. The CDR3 runs to 13 residues. The V segment lost 0 bases and the J segment 10 bases; nucleotides outside the gene matches: 3. Germline CDR1 reads SGDLS; CDR2 reads YYNGEE. In DNA, the CDR3 is TGTGCCAGCAGCGTAGGGCTAGCGGGAGTCCAGTACTTC. Translating it yields CASSVGLAGVQYF.

V is TRBV6-5 and J is TRBJ2-7, with TRBD2 identical over 7 bases. Germline loops: CDR1 MNHEY, CDR2 SVGAGI. After removal of 8 bases from V and 0 bases from J, the junction contained 4 bases not matched to a gene. CDR3 length: 13 residues. The CDR3 loop is CASWGGDSYEQYF. DNA for the CDR3: TGTGCCAGCTGGGGGGGGGACTCCTACGAGCAGTACTTC.

This rearrangement joins TRBV28 to TRBJ2-1, with 9 bases identical to TRBD2. The J segment lost 4 bases and the V segment lost 10 bases, leaving 8 bases of the junction unmatched. The CDR3 has 14 amino acids. Germline CDR1 MDHEN, CDR2 SYDVKM. CDR3 protein: CATAEAGGYNEQFF. In nucleotides, the CDR3 is TGTGCCACCGCAGAGGCGGGAGGGTACAATGAGCAGTTCTTC.

The V call is TRBV7-9, the J call TRBJ2-7; D possibly corresponds to TRBD2 (5 bases). The CDR3 runs 14 residues. V was pared by 7 bases and J by 1 base, with 14 bases between. CDR1 is SEHNR and CDR2 is FQNEAQ in the germline V gene (reference sequence). CDR3 sequence reads: CASTQTTSSYEQYF. The CDR3 DNA sequence: TGTGCCAGCACCCAGACTACCAGTTCCTACGAGCAGTACTTC.

This sequence joins TRBV3-1 (or the pseudogene TRBV3-2) and TRBJ2-1; TRBD2 matches at 14 bases. The germline V gene encodes CDR1 LGHDT and CDR2 YNNKEL (reference sequence). The ends lost 5 bases at V and 0 bases at J; junction bases unmatched: 9. The CDR3 is made up of 19 amino acids. The CDR3 coding sequence is TGTGCCAGCAGCTATGGACTAGCGGGAGGTATTAGCTCCTACAATGAGCAGTTCTTC. This translates into CASSYGLAGGISSYNEQFF.

This clone is a singleton in its sample. The CDR3 coding sequence is TGTGCTAGTGGTTCGGGACTAGCGGGTCTCACAGATACGCAGTATTTT. Its translation: CASGSGLAGLTDTQYF. The gene calls are TRBV12-5 and TRBJ2-3, with 12 bases lining up with TRBD2. With V trimmed by 4 bases and J by 2 bases, 4 bases remained unmatched. This CDR3 comprises 16 residues. The germline V gene encodes CDR1 LGHNT and CDR2 FRNRAP.

As regards this clone: One end of the junction is discordant with germline, which a read error may explain. The V gene is TRBV12-3 or TRBV12-4, the J gene TRBJ2-1; D possibly corresponds to TRBD2 (6 bases). This CDR3 has 13 residues. CDR3 protein: CASSPTSYDEQFF. Here the CDR3 DNA reads TGTGCCAGCAGTCCCACTAGCTACGATGAGCAGTTCTTC.

V gene TRBV6-2 or TRBV6-3 combines with J gene TRBJ2-7; D is perhaps TRBD2 (5 bases). V lost 3 bases and J lost 0, with 15 bases in between. The CDR3 loop spans 16 amino acids. CDR1 and CDR2 (germline): MNHEY, SVGEGT. Written as DNA, the CDR3 is TGTGCCAGCAGTTATGTGGCTTCCCTAGCCTCCTACGAGCAGTACTTC. Translated, it gives CASSYVASLASYEQYF.

The V gene is TRBV7-2, the J gene TRBJ2-1; TRBD1 aligns across 7 bases. J was trimmed by 9 bases and V by 0 bases; bases with no gene match: 8. This CDR3 has 15 residues. Germline V gene data show CDR1 as SGHTA and CDR2 as FQGNSA. The CDR3: CASSLARDRVGEQFF. The CDR3 nucleotides are TGTGCCAGCAGCTTAGCCCGTGACAGGGTGGGTGAGCAGTTCTTC.

Concerning this clone itself: Other DNA sequences in this sample translate to the same CDR3. The rearrangement links TRBV18 to TRBJ2-3; no definite D call. Between the trimmed V and J ends, which lost 2 bases and 2 bases, there was a span of 2 bases. CDR3 size: 12 residues. The germline V gene encodes CDR1 KGHSH and CDR2 LQKENI. The CDR3 DNA reads TGTGCCAGCTCACCATCCACAGATACGCAGTATTTT. Amino acids: CASSPSTDTQYF.

V usage is TRBV5-1 and J usage is TRBJ2-7; D unresolved. CDR3 length: 14 amino acids. Germline CDR1 and CDR2: SGHRS and YFSETQ. The V gene lost 0 bases and the J gene lost 0 bases, with 7 bases spanning the gap. CDR3 residues: CASSLEYSSYEQYF. The CDR3 DNA is TGCGCCAGCAGCTTGGAGTACAGCTCCTACGAGCAGTACTTC. Complete variable domain (other parts from reference TRBV5-1 and TRBJ2-7): KAGVTQTPRYLIKTRGQQVTLSCSPISGHRSVSWYQQTPGQGLQFLFEYFSETQRNKGNFPGRFSGRQFSNSRSEMNVSTLELGDSALYLCASSLEYSSYEQYFGPGTRLTVT.

This chain uses TRBV7-9 with TRBJ2-2, with D unclear. The V gene lost 3 bases and the J gene lost 1 base, with 9 bases spanning the gap. The CDR3 is 15 amino acids. Germline assignment: CDR1 SEHNR and CDR2 FQNEAQ (reference sequence). The CDR3 DNA sequence: TGTGCCAGCAGCTTGCTAACCGGGAACACCGGGGAGCTGTTTTTT. Translating it yields CASSLLTGNTGELFF.